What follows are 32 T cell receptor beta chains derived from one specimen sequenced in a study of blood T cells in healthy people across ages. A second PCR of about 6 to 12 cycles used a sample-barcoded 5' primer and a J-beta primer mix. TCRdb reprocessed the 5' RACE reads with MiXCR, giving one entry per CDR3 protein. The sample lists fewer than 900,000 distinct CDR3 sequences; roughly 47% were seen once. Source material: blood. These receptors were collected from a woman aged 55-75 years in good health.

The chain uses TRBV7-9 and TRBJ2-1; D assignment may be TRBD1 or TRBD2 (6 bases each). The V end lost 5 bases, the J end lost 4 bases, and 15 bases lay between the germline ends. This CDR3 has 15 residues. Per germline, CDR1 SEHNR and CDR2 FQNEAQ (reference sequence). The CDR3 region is CASSPSGDIYNEQFF. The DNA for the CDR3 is TGTGCCAGCAGCCCCTCGGGGGACATTTACAATGAGCAGTTCTTC.

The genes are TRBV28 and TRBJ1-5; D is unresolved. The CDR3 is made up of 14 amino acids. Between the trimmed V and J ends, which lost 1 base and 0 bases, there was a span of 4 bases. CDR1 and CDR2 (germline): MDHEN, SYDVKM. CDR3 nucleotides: TGTGCCAGCAGTTTATTGGATAGCAATCAGCCCCAGCATTTT. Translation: CASSLLDSNQPQHF.

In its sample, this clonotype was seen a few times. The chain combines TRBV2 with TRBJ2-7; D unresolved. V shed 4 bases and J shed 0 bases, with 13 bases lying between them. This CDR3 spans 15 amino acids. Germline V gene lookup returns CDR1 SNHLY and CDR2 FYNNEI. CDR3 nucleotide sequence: TGTGCCAGCAGTGGGAGACGGTTTGACTCCTACGAGCAGTACTTC. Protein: CASSGRRFDSYEQYF.

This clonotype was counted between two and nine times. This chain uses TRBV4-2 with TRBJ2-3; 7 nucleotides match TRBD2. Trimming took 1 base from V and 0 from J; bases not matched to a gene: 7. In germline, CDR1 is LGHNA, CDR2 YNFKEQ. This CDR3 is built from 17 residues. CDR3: CASSQGGGTYSTDTQYF. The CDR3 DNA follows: TGTGCCAGCAGCCAAGGGGGAGGGACCTACAGCACAGATACGCAGTATTTT.

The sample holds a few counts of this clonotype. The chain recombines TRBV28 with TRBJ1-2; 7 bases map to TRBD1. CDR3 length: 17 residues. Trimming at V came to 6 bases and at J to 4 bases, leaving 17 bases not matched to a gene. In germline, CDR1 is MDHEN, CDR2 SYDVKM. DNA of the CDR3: TGTGCCAGCAGGACTTCGGATTGGGACAGTCGGTCCTATGGCTACACCTTC. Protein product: CASRTSDWDSRSYGYTF.

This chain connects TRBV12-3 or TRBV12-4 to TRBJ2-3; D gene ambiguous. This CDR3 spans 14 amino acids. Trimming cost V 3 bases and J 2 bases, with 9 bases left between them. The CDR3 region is CASSLGSPTDTQYF. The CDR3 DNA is TGTGCCAGCAGTTTGGGATCTCCCACAGATACGCAGTATTTT.

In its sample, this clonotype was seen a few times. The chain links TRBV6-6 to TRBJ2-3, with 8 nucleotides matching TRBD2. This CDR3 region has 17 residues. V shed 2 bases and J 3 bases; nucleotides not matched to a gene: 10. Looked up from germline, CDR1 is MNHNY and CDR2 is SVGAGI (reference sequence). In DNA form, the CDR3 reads TGTGCCAGCAGTTACGTGAGAGCGGGAGTATCAACAGATACGCAGTATTTT. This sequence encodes CASSYVRAGVSTDTQYF.

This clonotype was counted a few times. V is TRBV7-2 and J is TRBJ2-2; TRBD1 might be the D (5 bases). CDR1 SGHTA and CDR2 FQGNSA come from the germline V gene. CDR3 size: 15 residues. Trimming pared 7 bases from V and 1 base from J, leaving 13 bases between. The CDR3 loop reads CASTPGFGNTGELFF. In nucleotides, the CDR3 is TGTGCCAGCACCCCAGGGTTCGGGAACACCGGGGAGCTGTTTTTT.

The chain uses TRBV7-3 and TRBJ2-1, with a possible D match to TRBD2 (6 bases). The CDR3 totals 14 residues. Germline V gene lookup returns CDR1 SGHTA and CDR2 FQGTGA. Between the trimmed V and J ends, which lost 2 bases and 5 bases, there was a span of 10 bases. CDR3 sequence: CASSLWVADNEQFF. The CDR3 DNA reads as TGTGCCAGCAGCTTATGGGTAGCGGACAATGAGCAGTTCTTC.

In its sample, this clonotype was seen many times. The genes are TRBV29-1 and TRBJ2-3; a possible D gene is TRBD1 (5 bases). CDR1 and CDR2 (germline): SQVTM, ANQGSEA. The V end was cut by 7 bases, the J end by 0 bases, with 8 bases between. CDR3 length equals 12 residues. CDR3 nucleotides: TGCAGCGCGGACATTAGCACAGATACGCAGTATTTT. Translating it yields CSADISTDTQYF.

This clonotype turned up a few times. The CDR3 here is CASSMNFYGYTF. The CDR3 DNA sequence: TGTGCCAGCAGCATGAACTTCTATGGCTACACCTTC. The chain has TRBV2 and TRBJ1-2; D not resolved. Germline assignment: CDR1 SNHLY and CDR2 FYNNEI. This CDR3 has 12 residues. V lost 6 bases to trimming and J lost 4 bases, with 9 bases between them.

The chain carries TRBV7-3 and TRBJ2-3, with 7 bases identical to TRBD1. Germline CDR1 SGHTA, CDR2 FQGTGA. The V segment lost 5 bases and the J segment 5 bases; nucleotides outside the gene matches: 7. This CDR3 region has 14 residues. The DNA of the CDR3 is TGTGCCAGCAGCCCTCAGGGGGAAGAAGATACGCAGTATTTT. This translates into CASSPQGEEDTQYF.

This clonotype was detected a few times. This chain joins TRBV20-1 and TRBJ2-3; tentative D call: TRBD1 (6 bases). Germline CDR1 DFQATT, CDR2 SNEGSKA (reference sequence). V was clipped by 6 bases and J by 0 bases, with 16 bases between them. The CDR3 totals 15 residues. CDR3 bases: TGCAGTGCGGCTCTCCGGACAGCTAGCACAGATACGCAGTATTTT. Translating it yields CSAALRTASTDTQYF.

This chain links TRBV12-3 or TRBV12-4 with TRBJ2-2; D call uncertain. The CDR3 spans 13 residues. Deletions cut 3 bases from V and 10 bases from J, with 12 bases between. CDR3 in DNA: TGTGCCAGCAGTTTCGGGCTGGGCGTGGAGCTGTTTTTT. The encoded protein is CASSFGLGVELFF.

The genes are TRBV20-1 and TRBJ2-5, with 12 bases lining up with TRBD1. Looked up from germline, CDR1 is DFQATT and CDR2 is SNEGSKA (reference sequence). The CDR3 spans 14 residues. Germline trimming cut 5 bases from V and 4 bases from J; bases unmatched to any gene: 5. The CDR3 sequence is CSAGGQGAGETQYF. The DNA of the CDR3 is TGCAGTGCTGGGGGACAGGGGGCGGGAGAGACCCAGTACTTC.

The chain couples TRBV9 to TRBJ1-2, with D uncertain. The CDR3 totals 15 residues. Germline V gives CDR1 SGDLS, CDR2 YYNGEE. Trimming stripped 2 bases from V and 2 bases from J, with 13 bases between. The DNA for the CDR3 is TGTGCCAGCAGCGTCGCTGAGACGGTGAACTATGGCTACACCTTC. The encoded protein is CASSVAETVNYGYTF.

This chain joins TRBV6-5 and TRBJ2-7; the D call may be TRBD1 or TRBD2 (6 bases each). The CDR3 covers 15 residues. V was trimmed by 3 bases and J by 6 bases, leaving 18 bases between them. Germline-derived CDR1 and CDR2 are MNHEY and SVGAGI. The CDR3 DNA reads TGTGCCAGCAGTTATAAGGGGGGAGGAGTCTCCGAGCAGTACTTC. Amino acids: CASSYKGGGVSEQYF.

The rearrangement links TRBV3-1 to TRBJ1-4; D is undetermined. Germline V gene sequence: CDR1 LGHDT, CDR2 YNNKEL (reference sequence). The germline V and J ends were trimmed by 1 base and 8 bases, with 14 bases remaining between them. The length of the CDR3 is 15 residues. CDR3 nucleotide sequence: TGTGCCAGCAGCCAAGGGGTGTCGGGAGGAGAAAAACTGTTTTTT. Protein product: CASSQGVSGGEKLFF. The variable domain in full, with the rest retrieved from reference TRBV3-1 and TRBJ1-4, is DTAVSQTPKYLVTQMGNDKSIKCEQNLGHDTMYWYKQDSKKFLKIMFSYNNKELIINETVPNRFSPKSPDKAHLNLHINSLELGDSAVYFCASSQGVSGGEKLFFGSGTQLSVL.

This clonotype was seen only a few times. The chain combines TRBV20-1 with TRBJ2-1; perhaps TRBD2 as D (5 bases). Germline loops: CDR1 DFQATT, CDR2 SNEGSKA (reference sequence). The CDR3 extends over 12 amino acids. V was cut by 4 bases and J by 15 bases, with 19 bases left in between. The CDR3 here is CSATTSAPGVFF. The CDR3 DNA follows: TGCAGTGCTACTACTTCCGCGCCCGGGGTGTTCTTC.

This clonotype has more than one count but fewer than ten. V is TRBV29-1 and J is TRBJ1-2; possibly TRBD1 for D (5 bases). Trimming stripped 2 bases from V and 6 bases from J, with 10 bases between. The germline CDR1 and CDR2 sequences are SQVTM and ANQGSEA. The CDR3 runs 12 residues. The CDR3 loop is CSVERGWDGYTF. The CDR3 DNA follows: TGCAGCGTTGAAAGGGGTTGGGATGGCTACACCTTC. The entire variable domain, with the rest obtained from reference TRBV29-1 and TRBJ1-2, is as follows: SAVISQKPSRDICQRGTSLTIQCQVDSQVTMMFWYRQQPGQSLTLIATANQGSEATYESGFVIDKFPISRPNLTFSTLTVSNMSPEDSSIYLCSVERGWDGYTFGSGTRLTVV.

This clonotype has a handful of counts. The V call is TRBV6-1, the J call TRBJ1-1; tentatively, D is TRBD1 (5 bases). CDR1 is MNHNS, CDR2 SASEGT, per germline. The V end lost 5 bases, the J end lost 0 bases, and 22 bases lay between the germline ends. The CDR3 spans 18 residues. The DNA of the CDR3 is TGTGCCAGCAGTCCCGCCCCGGGCAGGGCCGTAATGAACACTGAAGCTTTCTTT. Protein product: CASSPAPGRAVMNTEAFF.

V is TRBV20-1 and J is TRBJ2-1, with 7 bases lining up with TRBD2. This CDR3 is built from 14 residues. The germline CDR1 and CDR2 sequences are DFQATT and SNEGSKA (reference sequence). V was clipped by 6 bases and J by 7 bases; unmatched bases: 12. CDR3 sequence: CSARLAGAGNEQFF. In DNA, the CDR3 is TGCAGTGCCAGGTTGGCGGGAGCGGGAAATGAGCAGTTCTTC.

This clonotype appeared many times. The CDR3 loop is CASSVVTGSDTQYF. As DNA, the CDR3 is TGTGCCAGCAGCGTAGTCACCGGGTCAGATACGCAGTATTTT. The chain couples TRBV9 to TRBJ2-3; D is unresolved. The CDR3 extends over 14 amino acids. The germline CDR1 and CDR2 sequences are SGDLS and YYNGEE. Trimming shortened V by 0 bases and J by 4 bases, and 9 bases separated the two germline ends.

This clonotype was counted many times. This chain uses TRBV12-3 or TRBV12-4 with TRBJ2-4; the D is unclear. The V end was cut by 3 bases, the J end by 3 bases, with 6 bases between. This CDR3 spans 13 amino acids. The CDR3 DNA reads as TGTGCCAGCAGTTTGAACGACAAAAACATTCAGTACTTC. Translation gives CASSLNDKNIQYF.

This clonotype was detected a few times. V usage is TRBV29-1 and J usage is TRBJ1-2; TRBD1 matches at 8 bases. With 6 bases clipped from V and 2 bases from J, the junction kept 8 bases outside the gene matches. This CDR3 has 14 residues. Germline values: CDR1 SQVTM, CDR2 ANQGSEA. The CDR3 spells CSVGLDRDNYGYTF. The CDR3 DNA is TGCAGCGTGGGACTGGACAGGGACAACTATGGCTACACCTTC.

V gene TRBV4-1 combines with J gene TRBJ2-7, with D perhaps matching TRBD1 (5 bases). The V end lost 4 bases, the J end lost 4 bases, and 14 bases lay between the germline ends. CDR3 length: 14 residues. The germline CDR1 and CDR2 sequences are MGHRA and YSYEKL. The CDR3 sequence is CASSRPDTEYEQYF. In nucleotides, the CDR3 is TGCGCCAGCAGCCGACCGGACACCGAATACGAGCAGTACTTC.

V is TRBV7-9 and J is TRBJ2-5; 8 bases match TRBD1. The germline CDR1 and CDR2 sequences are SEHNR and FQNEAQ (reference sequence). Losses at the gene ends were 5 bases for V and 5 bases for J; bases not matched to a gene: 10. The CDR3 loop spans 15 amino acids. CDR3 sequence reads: CASSPGGQGGETQYF. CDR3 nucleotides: TGTGCCAGCAGCCCAGGCGGACAGGGTGGGGAGACCCAGTACTTC.

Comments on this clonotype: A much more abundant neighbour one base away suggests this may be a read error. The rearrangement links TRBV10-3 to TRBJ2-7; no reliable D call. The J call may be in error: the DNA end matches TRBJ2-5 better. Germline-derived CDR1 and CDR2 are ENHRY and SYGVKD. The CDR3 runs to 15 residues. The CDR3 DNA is TGTGCCGTCAGTGAGTCTGGGCGGAGCCAAGAGACCCAGTACTTC. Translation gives CAVSESGRSQETQYF.

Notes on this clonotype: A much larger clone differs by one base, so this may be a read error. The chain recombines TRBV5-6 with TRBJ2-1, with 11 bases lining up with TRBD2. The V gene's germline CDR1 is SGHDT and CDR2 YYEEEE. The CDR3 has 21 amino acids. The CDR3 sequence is CAGSQITRLAGTRGHYNEQFF. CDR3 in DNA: TGTGCCGGCAGCCAAATAACCCGACTAGCGGGGACCAGGGGCCACTACAATGAGCAGTTCTTC.

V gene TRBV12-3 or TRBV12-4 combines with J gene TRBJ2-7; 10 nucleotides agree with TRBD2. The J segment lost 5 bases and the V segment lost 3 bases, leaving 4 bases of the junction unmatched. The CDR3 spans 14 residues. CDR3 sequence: CASSFLAGVHEQYF. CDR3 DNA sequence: TGTGCCAGCAGTTTTCTAGCGGGAGTCCACGAGCAGTACTTC.

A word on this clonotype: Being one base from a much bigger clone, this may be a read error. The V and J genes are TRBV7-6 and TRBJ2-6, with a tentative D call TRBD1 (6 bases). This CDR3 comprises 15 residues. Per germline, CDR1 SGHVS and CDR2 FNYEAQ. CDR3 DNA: TGTGCCGTTGGGGACATTTACTCTGGGGCCAGCGTCCTGACTTTC. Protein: CAVGDIYSGASVLTF.

The CDR3 loop reads CASREGRWVEEEQFF. CDR3 sequence (DNA): TGTGCCAGCAGGGAGGGGAGGTGGGTGGAGGAGGAGCAGTTCTTC. The rearrangement links TRBV5-6 to TRBJ2-1, with a weak D call TRBD2 (6 bases). Per the germline V gene, CDR1 is SGHDT and CDR2 is YYEEEE. The CDR3 has 15 residues. The ends were cut back, 5 bases at V and 10 bases at J, with 22 bases in the middle.